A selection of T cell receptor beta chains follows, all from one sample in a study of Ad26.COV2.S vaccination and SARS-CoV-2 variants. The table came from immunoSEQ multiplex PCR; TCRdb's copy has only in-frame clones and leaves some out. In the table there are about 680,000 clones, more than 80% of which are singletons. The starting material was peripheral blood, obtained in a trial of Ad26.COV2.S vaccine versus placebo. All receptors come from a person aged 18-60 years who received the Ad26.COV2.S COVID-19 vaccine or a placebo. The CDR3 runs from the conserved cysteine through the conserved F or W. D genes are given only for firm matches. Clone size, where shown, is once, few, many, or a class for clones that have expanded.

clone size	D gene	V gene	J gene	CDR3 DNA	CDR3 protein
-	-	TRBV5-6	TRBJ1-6	TGTGCCAGCAGCTTGCCCTATTCACCCCTCCACTTT	CASSLPYSPLHF
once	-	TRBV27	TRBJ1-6	TGTGCCAGCAGTAAAGCTGGGCAGGGGAATTCACCCCTCCACTTT	CASSKAGQGNSPLHF
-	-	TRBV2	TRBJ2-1	TGTGCCAGCAGTGAAGCGGTTTTTAAAGGCGAGGAGCAGTTCTTC	CASSEAVFKGEEQFF
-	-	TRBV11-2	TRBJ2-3	TGTGCCAGCAGCTTATGGTTGACAGCGAGCACAGATACGCAGTATTTT	CASSLWLTASTDTQYF
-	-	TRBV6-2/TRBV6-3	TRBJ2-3	TGTGCCAGCAGTTACTCGGCCTACTCGCCGGGGAGCTATACGCAGTATTTT	CASSYSAYSPGSYTQYF
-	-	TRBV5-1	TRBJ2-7	TGCGCCAGCAGCTTATTACGTCCGTCCTACGAGCAGTACTTC	CASSLLRPSYEQYF
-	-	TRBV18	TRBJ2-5	TGTGCCAGCTCACCAAATTCTCCCAGGGGAACCCAAGAGACCCAGTACTTC	CASSPNSPRGTQETQYF
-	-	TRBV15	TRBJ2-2	TGTGCCACCACCCCAGGGGATAACACCGGGGAGCTGTTTTTT	CATTPGDNTGELFF
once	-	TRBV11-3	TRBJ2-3	TGTGCCAGCAGCTTAGCTATGGGTACGCAGTATTTT	CASSLAMGTQYF
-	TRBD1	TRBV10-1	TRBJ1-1	TGCGCCAGCAGTGATCCTGGGACAGAGAACACTGAAGCTTTCTTT	CASSDPGTENTEAFF
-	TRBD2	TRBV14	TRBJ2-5	TGTGCCAGCTCCGGGACTAGGGGCGAAGAGACCCAGTACTTC	CASSGTRGEETQYF
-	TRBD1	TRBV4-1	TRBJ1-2	TGCGCCAGCAGCCGCCCGGGACAGCTCTATGGCTACACCTTC	CASSRPGQLYGYTF
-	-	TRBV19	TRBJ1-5	TGTGCCATTAGCAGGGGCGGTGGAGGGGGGGGCAATCAGCCCCAGCATTTT	CAISRGGGGGGNQPQHF
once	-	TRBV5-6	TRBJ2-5	TGTGCCTCCTACGCGGGCACCAAACAAGAGACCCAGTACTTC	CASYAGTKQETQYF
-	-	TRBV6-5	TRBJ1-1	TGTGCCAGCAGGGGCGGTGCTGAAGCTTTCTTT	CASRGGAEAFF
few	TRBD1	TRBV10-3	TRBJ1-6	TGTGCCATCAGTGGGGGACAGATCTATAATTCACCCCTCCACTTT	CAISGGQIYNSPLHF
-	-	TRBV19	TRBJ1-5	TGTGCCAGTAGTATCAGGCGCAATCAGCCCCAGCATTTT	CASSIRRNQPQHF
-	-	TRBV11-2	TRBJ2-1	TGTGCCAGCAGCTTAGAACGCCGTCGCGATGAGCAGTTCTTC	CASSLERRRDEQFF
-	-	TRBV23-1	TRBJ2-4	TGCGCCAGCAGTCCTGACGGGCCCTGGGACATTCAGTACTTC	CASSPDGPWDIQYF
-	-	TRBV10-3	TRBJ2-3	TGTGCCATCAGTGACCCGGGGACCACAGATACGCAGTATTTT	CAISDPGTTDTQYF
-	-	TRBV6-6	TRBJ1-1	TGTGCCACCTCGGGGGGGCCGGGCACTGAAGCTTTCTTT	CATSGGPGTEAFF
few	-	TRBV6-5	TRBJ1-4	TGTGCCAGCAGTACGGCACAGAGAAATGAAAAACTGTTTTTT	CASSTAQRNEKLFF
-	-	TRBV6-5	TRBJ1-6	TGTGCCAGCAGTTACGACCCATCGGGCTCACCCCTCCACTTT	CASSYDPSGSPLHF
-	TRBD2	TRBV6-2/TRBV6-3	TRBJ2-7	TGTGCCAGCAGTTCCATAGGCGGGGGGGACTACGAGCAGTACTTC	CASSSIGGGDYEQYF
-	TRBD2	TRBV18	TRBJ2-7	TGTGCCAGCTCACCGGCAGCGGGGGGTGCCATCTACGAGCAGTACTTC	CASSPAAGGAIYEQYF
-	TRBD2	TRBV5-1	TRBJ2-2	TGCGCCAGCAGCTTGGGTAGCGGGGATACCGGGGAGCTGTTTTTT	CASSLGSGDTGELFF
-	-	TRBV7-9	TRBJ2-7	TGTGCCATAATCGAACAGGGAATTCCCTACGAGCAGTACTTC	CAIIEQGIPYEQYF
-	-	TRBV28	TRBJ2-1	TGTGCCAGCATAAGGGGGGGTTACAATGAGCAGTTCTTC	CASIRGGYNEQFF
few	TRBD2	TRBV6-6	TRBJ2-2	TGTGCCAGCACCCCCGCGGGGGGCGGCGGGGAGCTGTTTTTT	CASTPAGGGGELFF
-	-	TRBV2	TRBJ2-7	TGTGCCACCGGGACAAACTACGAGCAGTACTTC	CATGTNYEQYF
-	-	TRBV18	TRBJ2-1	TGTGCCAGCTCACCACCGAGTACCAATGAGCAGTTCTTC	CASSPPSTNEQFF
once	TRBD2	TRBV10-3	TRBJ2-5	TGTGCCATCAGGAATAGCGGGGGCGACCAAGAGACCCAGTACTTC	CAIRNSGGDQETQYF
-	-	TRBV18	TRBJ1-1	TGTGCCAGCTCACCGGGAGCGGGGACGGAAGCTTTCTTT	CASSPGAGTEAFF
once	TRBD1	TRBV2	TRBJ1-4	TGTGCCAGCAGTTTTGCCGGGACAGCCGGGGAAAAACTGTTTTTT	CASSFAGTAGEKLFF
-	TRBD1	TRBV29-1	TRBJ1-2	TGCAGCGTTCGGACAGGGGGCGCGGGTAACTATGGCTACACCTTC	CSVRTGGAGNYGYTF
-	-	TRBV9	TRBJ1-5	TGTGCCAGCGGCAGGGACAATCAGCCCCAGCATTTT	CASGRDNQPQHF
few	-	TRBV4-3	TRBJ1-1	TGCGCCAGCAGCCAAGTTCAAGGCACTGAAGCTTTCTTT	CASSQVQGTEAFF
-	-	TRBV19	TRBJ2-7	TGTGCCAGTAGTATAGTCCCTTCCTACGAGCAGTACTTC	CASSIVPSYEQYF
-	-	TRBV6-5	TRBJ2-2	TGTGCCAGCAGAGGGGACTTGAACACCGGGGAGCTGTTTTTT	CASRGDLNTGELFF
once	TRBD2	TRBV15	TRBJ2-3	TGTGCCACCAGCAGGGGGGGGTCGATACCCGATACGCAGTATTTT	CATSRGGSIPDTQYF
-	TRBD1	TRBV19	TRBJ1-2	TGTGCCAGTAGTAGCGGACAGGGGGACGGCTACACCTTC	CASSSGQGDGYTF
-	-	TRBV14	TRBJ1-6	TGTGCCAGCAGCCGAAATCACATGGGGGGTTCACCCCTCCACTTT	CASSRNHMGGSPLHF
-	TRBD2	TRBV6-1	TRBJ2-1	TGTGCCAGCAGTGAATGGGGCGGGAGCTCCTACAATGAGCAGTTCTTC	CASSEWGGSSYNEQFF
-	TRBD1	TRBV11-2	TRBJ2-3	TGTGCCAGCAGGACAGGGGATACGCAGTATTTT	CASRTGDTQYF
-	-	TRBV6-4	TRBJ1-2	TGTGCCAGTAATAGGGGGGGTGGCTACACCTTC	CASNRGGGYTF
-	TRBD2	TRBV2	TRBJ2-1	TGTGCCAGCAGTGAACGGCCAGGGAGGGGTGAGCAGTTCTTC	CASSERPGRGEQFF
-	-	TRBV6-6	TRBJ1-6	TGTGCCAGCAGTTACGCAGGGGTGGATTCACCCCTCCACTTT	CASSYAGVDSPLHF
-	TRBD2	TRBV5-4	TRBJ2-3	TGTGCCAGCAAGCTAGCGGGGACAGATACGCAGTATTTT	CASKLAGTDTQYF
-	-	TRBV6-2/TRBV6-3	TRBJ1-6	TGTGCCAGCATCCCGGATGGAGTACATTCACCCCTCCACTTT	CASIPDGVHSPLHF
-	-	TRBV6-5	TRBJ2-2	TGTGCCAGCAGTATAGAAGGAACGAACACCGGGGAGCTGTTTTTT	CASSIEGTNTGELFF